A selection of T cell receptor beta chains follows, all from one sample in a study of metastatic and nonmetastatic thyroid tumors. Using MiXCR, TCRdb reanalyzed the PCR reads. This table holds 10,000 to 15,000 clones, roughly a quarter found once. The sequenced sample was tumor tissue. Receptors originate from a female donor with papillary thyroid cancer or a benign thyroid nodule (not recorded which). Some clones in this sample may be carry-over from other donors' samples. Each CDR3 is given with its conserved first and last residue. A D gene is named only where the DNA matches it firmly. Only some rows state a clone size, as once, few, many or a class for expanded clones.

V	size	J	D	DNA	CDR3
TRBV9	many	TRBJ2-1	TRBD2	TGTGCCAGCAGCGGCCGGACTAGCGGGGATGAGCAGTTCTTC	CASSGRTSGDEQFF
TRBV18	NA	TRBJ2-3	NA	TGTGCCAGCCCCCCTATGGGGAGGACAGATACGCAGTATTTT	CASPPMGRTDTQYF
TRBV28	many	TRBJ2-6	TRBD1	TGTGCCAGCAGTTTGGGGGGGACAGGGAGCTCTGGGGCCAACGTCCTGACTTTC	CASSLGGTGSSGANVLTF
TRBV5-1	NA	TRBJ1-2	TRBD1	TGCGCCAGCAGCATAACAGGGGGCGCAGGTGGCTACACCTTC	CASSITGGAGGYTF
TRBV3-1	medium-sized	TRBJ2-3	TRBD2	TGTGCCAGCAGCCAAGATGGCGGGGGGGGCACAGATACGCAGTATTTT	CASSQDGGGGTDTQYF
TRBV12-3/TRBV12-4	few	TRBJ2-2	NA	TGTGCCAGCACGTACGGGACACCAACCGGGGAGCTGTTTTTT	CASTYGTPTGELFF
TRBV16	many	TRBJ2-3	TRBD1	TGTGCCAGCAGCCAGGACAGGGGATCCACAGATACGCAGTATTTT	CASSQDRGSTDTQYF
TRBV6-2/TRBV6-3	medium-sized	TRBJ1-2	NA	TGTGCCAGCCGCCCCGACATTAACTATGGCTACACCTTC	CASRPDINYGYTF
TRBV28	many	TRBJ1-1	TRBD1	TGTGCCAGCAAGACCACCTCAGGGGGTCTCACTACTGAAGCTTTCTTT	CASKTTSGGLTTEAFF
TRBV19	NA	TRBJ2-3	NA	TGTGAAAAAGTAGAGGGACAAGAAAGTACAGATACGCAGTATTTT	CEKVEGQESTDTQYF
TRBV19	few	TRBJ2-7	NA	TGTGCCAGTAGTATAGGGGTATACCGCCAGCACTTC	CASSIGVYRQHF
TRBV5-8	NA	TRBJ1-5	NA	TGTGCCAGCAGCTTGAGAGTGTCGGGAAGCAATCAGCCCCAGCATTTT	CASSLRVSGSNQPQHF
TRBV6-1	few	TRBJ1-3	TRBD1	TGTGCCAGCGGGGCAGGGGGAATTTACGGAAACACCATATATTTT	CASGAGGIYGNTIYF
TRBV20-1	NA	TRBJ1-5	NA	TGCAGTGCTAGATCGCGACAAGGCAATCATCCCCAGCATTTT	CSARSRQGNHPQHF
TRBV5-1	NA	TRBJ2-7	TRBD1	TGCGTCAGCAGCCTTGTAGTTGGGACAGGTCCTACCTACGAGCAGTACTTC	CVSSLVVGTGPTYEQYF
TRBV28	medium-sized	TRBJ2-5	TRBD1	TGTGCCAGCAGTCCCGGGACAGGGGTAGGCAGGGAGACCCAGTACTTC	CASSPGTGVGRETQYF